These T cell receptor beta chains were read from a single sample in a study of shared T cell receptors in the human thymus. Method: immunoSEQ multiplex PCR; TCRdb's copy keeps in-frame clones and lacks some. The sample carries over 450,000 clones, approximately 80% recorded once. These data also formed part of another study, on human thymus T cells.

Sequencing used thymocytes. The receptor set was obtained from a boy under two years old with a congenital heart defect. Both conserved end residues are part of each CDR3. D genes are given only for firm matches. Clone size is stated in some rows and not others, as once, few, many or a class when expanded.

size	V	J	D	CDR3	DNA
NA	TRBV27	TRBJ2-3	TRBD2	CASSLLPSGSWPSSTDTQYF	TGTGCCAGCAGTTTATTACCTAGCGGGAGTTGGCCTTCTAGCACAGATACGCAGTATTTT
NA	TRBV7-2	TRBJ2-3	TRBD1	CASSSGQGALADTQYF	TGTGCCAGCAGCTCCGGACAGGGGGCGCTGGCAGATACGCAGTATTTT
once	TRBV12-5	TRBJ2-5	TRBD2	CASGPGSGSASRGGKETQYF	TGTGCTAGTGGTCCGGGTAGCGGGAGTGCCTCCCGCGGGGGAAAAGAGACCCAGTACTTC
few	TRBV5-6	TRBJ2-7	NA	CASSCRDAGKGNEQYF	TGTGCCAGCAGCTGCCGGGACGCGGGGAAGGGGAACGAGCAGTACTTC
NA	TRBV2	TRBJ2-1	TRBD1	CASRAGGAYNEQFF	TGTGCCAGCAGGGCAGGGGGCGCGTACAATGAGCAGTTCTTC
once	TRBV4-1	TRBJ1-1	NA	CASSQEVEGWENTEAFF	TGCGCCAGCAGCCAAGAGGTGGAGGGCTGGGAGAACACTGAAGCTTTCTTT
NA	TRBV28	TRBJ2-3	NA	CASKNRRGGKSADTQYF	TGTGCCAGCAAAAACCGGCGCGGCGGGAAGTCGGCAGATACGCAGTATTTT
NA	TRBV4-1	TRBJ2-7	NA	CASSQDYEGSSYEQYF	TGCGCCAGCAGCCAAGATTATGAGGGTTCCTCCTACGAGCAGTACTTC
NA	TRBV4-1	TRBJ2-2	TRBD2	CASSQRSERGTGELFF	TGCGCCAGCAGCCAAAGATCCGAGCGGGGCACCGGGGAGCTGTTTTTT
few	TRBV9	TRBJ2-7	TRBD1	CASSPSQDRSPYEQYF	TGTGCCAGCAGCCCCTCCCAGGACAGGTCCCCCTACGAGCAGTACTTC
NA	TRBV7-6	TRBJ2-5	TRBD1	CASSLGQGEGETQYF	TGTGCCAGCAGCTTGGGACAGGGGGAGGGAGAGACCCAGTACTTC
few	TRBV19	TRBJ1-1	NA	CASSMSRIMNTEAFF	TGTGCCAGTAGTATGTCCAGAATCATGAACACTGAAGCTTTCTTT
NA	TRBV4-1	TRBJ2-3	TRBD1	CASSPYRGLSSTDTQYF	TGCGCCAGCAGCCCCTACAGGGGGTTGTCGAGCACAGATACGCAGTATTTT
NA	TRBV29-1	TRBJ2-1	NA	CSVDPPRRTYNEQFF	TGCAGCGTTGATCCCCCTAGAAGGACCTACAATGAGCAGTTCTTC
NA	TRBV4-2	TRBJ2-2	NA	CASSPCIVLEHSSGELFF	TGTGCCAGCAGCCCCTGTATTGTACTAGAACATTCATCCGGGGAGCTGTTTTTT
NA	TRBV15	TRBJ2-7	TRBD2	CATSTGTSGRSEQYF	TGTGCCACCAGCACGGGGACTAGCGGGAGGTCTGAGCAGTACTTC
once	TRBV5-4	TRBJ2-1	NA	CASRIGLAFSDNEQFF	TGTGCCAGCAGGATCGGGCTAGCTTTTTCAGACAATGAGCAGTTCTTC
few	TRBV10-3	TRBJ2-7	TRBD2	CAISVPTTGGGLAGSYEQYF	TGTGCCATCAGTGTGCCTACGACAGGGGGCGGACTAGCGGGGTCCTACGAGCAGTACTTC
once	TRBV4-3	TRBJ2-1	TRBD1	CASSHRRTGASNEQFF	TGCGCCAGCAGCCATAGACGCACAGGGGCCTCCAATGAGCAGTTCTTC
few	TRBV5-4	TRBJ2-3	TRBD2	CASSKGLAPTPSTDTQYF	TGTGCCAGCAGCAAGGGACTAGCACCCACACCTAGCACAGATACGCAGTATTTT
NA	TRBV4-2	TRBJ2-7	TRBD1	CASSQEDRKVHEQYF	TGTGCCAGCAGCCAGGAGGACAGGAAAGTCCACGAGCAGTACTTC
NA	TRBV6-4	TRBJ2-7	NA	CASSDSREGYEQYF	TGTGCCAGCAGTGACTCCAGGGAAGGGTACGAGCAGTACTTC
NA	TRBV10-3	TRBJ2-1	TRBD2	CAIRGTSGRAASSYNEQFF	TGTGCCATCAGGGGGACTAGCGGGAGGGCCGCCAGCTCCTACAATGAGCAGTTCTTC
NA	TRBV7-6	TRBJ2-3	TRBD2	CASSLGGTLSTDTQYF	TGTGCCAGCAGCTTGGGGGGGACGCTCAGCACAGATACGCAGTATTTT
once	TRBV11-2	TRBJ2-7	TRBD2	CASSLGAGTSGRALGEQYF	TGTGCCAGCAGCTTAGGAGCCGGGACTAGCGGGAGGGCCCTGGGGGAGCAGTACTTC